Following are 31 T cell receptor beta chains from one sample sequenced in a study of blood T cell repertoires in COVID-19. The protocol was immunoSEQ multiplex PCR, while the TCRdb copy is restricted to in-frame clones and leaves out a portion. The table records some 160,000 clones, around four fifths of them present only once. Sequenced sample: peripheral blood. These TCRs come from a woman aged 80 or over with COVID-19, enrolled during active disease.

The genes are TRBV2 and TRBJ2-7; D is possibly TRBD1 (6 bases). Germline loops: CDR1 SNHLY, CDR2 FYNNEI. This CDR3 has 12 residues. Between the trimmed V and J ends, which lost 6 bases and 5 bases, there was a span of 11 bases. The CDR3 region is CASRQTGNEQYF. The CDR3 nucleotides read TGTGCCAGCAGACAAACAGGGAACGAGCAGTACTTC.

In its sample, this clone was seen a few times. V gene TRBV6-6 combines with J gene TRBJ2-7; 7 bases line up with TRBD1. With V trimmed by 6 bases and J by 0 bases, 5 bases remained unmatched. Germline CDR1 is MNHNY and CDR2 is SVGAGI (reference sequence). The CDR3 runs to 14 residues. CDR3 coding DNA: TGTGCCAGCAGGCCAACAGGGGCCTCCTACGAGCAGTACTTC. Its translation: CASRPTGASYEQYF.

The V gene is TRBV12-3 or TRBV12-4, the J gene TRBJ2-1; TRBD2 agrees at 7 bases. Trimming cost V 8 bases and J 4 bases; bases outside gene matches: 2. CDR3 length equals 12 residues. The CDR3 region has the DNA TGTGCCAGCTCGGGGGGATACAATGAGCAGTTCTTC. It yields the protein CASSGGYNEQFF.

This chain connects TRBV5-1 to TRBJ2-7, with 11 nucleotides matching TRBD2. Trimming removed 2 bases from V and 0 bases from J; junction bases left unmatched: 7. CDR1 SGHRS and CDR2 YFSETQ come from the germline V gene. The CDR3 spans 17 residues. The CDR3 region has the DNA TGCGCCAGCAGCTTCGGACTAGCGGGTGGGCGCTCCTACGAGCAGTACTTC. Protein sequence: CASSFGLAGGRSYEQYF.

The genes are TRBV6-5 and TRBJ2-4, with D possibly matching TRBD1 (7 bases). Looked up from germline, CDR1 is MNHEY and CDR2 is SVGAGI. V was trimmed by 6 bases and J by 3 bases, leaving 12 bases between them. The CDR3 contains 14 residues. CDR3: CASRPQGGKNIQYF. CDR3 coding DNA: TGTGCCAGCAGGCCCCAGGGGGGCAAAAACATTCAGTACTTC.

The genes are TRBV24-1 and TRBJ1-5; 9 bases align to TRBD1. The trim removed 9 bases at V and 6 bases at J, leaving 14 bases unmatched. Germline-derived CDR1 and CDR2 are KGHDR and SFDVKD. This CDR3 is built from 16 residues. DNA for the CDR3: TGTGCCACCGGGGGATTTCCTGACAGGGGGTGTCAGCCCCAGCATTTT. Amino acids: CATGGFPDRGCQPQHF.

CDR3 bases: TGTGCCAGCAGTTACTCGATATCTGTACAGGGGGCTGCGCCCTACGAGCAGTACTTC. Amino acid sequence: CASSYSISVQGAAPYEQYF. The gene calls are TRBV6-2 or TRBV6-3 and TRBJ2-7, with 9 bases lining up with TRBD1. The CDR3 length is 19 residues. Germline assignment: CDR1 MNHEY and CDR2 SVGEGT. J was trimmed by 2 bases and V by 0 bases; bases with no gene match: 14.

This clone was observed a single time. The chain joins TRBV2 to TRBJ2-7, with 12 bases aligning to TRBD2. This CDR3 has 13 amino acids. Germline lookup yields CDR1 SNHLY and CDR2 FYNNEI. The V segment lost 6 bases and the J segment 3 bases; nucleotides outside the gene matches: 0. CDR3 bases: TGTGCCAGCAGGACTAGCGGGAGCTACGAGCAGTACTTC. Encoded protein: CASRTSGSYEQYF.

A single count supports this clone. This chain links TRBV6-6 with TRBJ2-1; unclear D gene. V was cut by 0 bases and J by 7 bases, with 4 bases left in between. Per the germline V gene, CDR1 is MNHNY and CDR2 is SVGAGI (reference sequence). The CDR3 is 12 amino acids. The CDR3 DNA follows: TGTGCCAGCAGTTACTCCCCTAATGAGCAGTTCTTC. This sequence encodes CASSYSPNEQFF.

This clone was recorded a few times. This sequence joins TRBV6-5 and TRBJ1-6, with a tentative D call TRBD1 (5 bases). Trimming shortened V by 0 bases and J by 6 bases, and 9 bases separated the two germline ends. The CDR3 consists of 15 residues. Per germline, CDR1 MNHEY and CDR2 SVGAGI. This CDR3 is CASSYSETVNSPLHF. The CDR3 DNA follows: TGTGCCAGCAGTTACTCTGAGACAGTTAATTCACCCCTCCACTTT.

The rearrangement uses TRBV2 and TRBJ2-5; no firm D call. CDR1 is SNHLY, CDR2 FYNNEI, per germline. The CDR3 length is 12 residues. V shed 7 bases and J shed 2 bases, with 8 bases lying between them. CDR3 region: CASNQVQETQYF. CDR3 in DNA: TGTGCCAGCAACCAGGTTCAAGAGACCCAGTACTTC.

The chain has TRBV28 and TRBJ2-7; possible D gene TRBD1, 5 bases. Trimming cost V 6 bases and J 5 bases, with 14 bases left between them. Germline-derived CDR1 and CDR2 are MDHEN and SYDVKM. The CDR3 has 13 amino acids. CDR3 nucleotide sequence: TGTGCCAGCAGCTGGCAGGGTAGGAACGAGCAGTACTTC. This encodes CASSWQGRNEQYF. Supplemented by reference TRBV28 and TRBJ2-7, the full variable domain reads DVKVTQSSRYLVKRTGEKVFLECVQDMDHENMFWYRQDPGLGLRLIYFSYDVKMKEKGDIPEGYSVSREKKERFSLILESASTNQTSMYLCASSWQGRNEQYFGPGTRLTVT.

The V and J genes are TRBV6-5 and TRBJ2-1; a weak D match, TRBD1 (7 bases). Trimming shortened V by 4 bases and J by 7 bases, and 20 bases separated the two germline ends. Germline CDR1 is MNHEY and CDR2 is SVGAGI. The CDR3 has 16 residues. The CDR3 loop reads CASSFQGGGSVNEQFF. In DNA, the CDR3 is TGTGCCAGCAGTTTCCAGGGGGGCGGTAGCGTGAATGAGCAGTTCTTC.

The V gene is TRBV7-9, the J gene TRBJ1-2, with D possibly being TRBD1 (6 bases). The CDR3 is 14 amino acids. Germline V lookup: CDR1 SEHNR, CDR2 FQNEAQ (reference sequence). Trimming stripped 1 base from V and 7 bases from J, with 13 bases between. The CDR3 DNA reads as TGTGCCAGCAGCTTAGATGCAGGGGTGAGTGGCTACACCTTC. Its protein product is CASSLDAGVSGYTF.

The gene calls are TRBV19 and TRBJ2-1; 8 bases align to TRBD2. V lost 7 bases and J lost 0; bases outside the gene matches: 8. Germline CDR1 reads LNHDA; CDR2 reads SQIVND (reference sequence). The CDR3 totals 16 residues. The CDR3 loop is CASTDASGLSYNEQFF. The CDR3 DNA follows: TGTGCCAGTACCGATGCTAGCGGGCTCTCCTACAATGAGCAGTTCTTC. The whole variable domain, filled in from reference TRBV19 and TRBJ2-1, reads DGGITQSPKYLFRKEGQNVTLSCEQNLNHDAMYWYRQDPGQGLRLIYYSQIVNDFQKGDIAEGYSVSREKKESFPLTVTSAQKNPTAFYLCASTDASGLSYNEQFFGPGTRLTVL.

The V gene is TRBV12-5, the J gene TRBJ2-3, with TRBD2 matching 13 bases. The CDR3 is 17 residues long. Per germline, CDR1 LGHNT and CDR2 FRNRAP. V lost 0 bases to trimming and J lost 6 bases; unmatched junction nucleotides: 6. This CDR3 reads CASGLVVGLAGVDTQYF. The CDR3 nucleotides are TGTGCTAGTGGTTTGGTAGTAGGACTAGCGGGAGTTGATACGCAGTATTTT.

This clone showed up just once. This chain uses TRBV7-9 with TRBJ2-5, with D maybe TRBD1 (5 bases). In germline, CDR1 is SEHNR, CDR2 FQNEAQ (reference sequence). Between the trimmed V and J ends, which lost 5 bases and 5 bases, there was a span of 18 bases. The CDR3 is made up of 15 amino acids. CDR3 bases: TGTGCCAGCAGCCCAGGGATAATACCCGACGAGACCCAGTACTTC. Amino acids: CASSPGIIPDETQYF.

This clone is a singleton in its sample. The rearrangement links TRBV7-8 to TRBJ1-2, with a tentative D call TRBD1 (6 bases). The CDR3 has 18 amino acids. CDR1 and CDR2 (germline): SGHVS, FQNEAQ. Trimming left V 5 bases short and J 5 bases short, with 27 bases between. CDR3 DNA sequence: TGTGCCAGCAGCATTCGACAGGCGACCTATACAATAGAGTATGGCTACACCTTC. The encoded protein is CASSIRQATYTIEYGYTF.

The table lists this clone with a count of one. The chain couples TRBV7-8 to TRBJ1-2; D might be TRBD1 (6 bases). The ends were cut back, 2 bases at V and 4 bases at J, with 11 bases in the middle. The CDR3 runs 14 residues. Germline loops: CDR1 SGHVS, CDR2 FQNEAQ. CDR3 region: CASSLIAGVYGYTF. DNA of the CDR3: TGTGCCAGCAGCTTAATTGCAGGGGTCTATGGCTACACCTTC. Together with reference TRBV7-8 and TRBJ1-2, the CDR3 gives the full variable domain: GAGVSQSPRYKVAKRGQDVALRCDPISGHVSLFWYQQALGQGPEFLTYFQNEAQLDKSGLPSDRFFAERPEGSVSTLKIQRTQQEDSAVYLCASSLIAGVYGYTFGSGTRLTVV.

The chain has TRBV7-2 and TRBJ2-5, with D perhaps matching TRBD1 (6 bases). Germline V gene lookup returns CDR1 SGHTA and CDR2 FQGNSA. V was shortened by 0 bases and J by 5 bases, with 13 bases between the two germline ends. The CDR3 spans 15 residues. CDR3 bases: TGTGCCAGCAGCTTAGCGTTTCAGGGGCGCGAGACCCAGTACTTC. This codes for CASSLAFQGRETQYF. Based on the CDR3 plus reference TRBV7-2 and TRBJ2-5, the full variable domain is GAGVSQSPSNKVTEKGKDVELRCDPISGHTALYWYRQSLGQGLEFLIYFQGNSAPDKSGLPSDRFSAERTGGSVSTLTIQRTQQEDSAVYLCASSLAFQGRETQYFGPGTRLLVL.

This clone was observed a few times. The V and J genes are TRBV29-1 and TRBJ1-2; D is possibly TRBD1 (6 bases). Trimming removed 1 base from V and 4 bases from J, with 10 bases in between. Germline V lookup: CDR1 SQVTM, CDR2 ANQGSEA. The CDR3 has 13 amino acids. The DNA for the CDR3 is TGCAGCGTTGAAGCGACAGGAAGCTATGGCTACACCTTC. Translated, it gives CSVEATGSYGYTF.

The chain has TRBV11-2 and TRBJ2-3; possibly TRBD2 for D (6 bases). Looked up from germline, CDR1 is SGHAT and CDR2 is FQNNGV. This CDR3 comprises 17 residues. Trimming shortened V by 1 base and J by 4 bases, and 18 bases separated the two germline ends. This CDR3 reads CASSLVLAGSGPDTQYF. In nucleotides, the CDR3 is TGTGCCAGCAGCTTAGTTCTCGCCGGGAGTGGCCCAGATACGCAGTATTTT.

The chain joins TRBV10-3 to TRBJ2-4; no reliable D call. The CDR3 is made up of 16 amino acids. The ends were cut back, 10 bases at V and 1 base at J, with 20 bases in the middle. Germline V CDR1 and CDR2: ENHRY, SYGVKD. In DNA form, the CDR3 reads TGTGCCACCGCGCCAGCCGGGTTCGGGGCCAAAAACATTCAGTACTTC. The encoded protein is CATAPAGFGAKNIQYF.

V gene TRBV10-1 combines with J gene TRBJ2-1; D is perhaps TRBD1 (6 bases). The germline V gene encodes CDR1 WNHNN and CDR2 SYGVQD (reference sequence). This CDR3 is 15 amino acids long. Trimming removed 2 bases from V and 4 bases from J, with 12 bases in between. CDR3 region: CASSEGGRSYNEQFF. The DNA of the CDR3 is TGCGCCAGCAGTGAGGGGGGCAGGTCTTACAATGAGCAGTTCTTC.

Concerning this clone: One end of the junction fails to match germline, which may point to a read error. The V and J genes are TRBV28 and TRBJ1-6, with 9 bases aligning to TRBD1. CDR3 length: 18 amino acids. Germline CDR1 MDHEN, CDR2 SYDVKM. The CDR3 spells CASSLRIGTGHINSPLHF. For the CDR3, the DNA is TGTGCCAGCAGTTTAAGGATCGGGACAGGGCATATTAATTCGCCCCTCCACTTT.

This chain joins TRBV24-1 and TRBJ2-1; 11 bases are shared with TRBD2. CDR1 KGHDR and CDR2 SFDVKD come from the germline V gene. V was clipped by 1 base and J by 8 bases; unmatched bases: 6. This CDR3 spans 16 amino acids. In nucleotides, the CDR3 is TGTGCCACCAGTGATTTTAGCGGGAGGGGGTCGGATGAGCAGTTCTTC. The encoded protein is CATSDFSGRGSDEQFF.

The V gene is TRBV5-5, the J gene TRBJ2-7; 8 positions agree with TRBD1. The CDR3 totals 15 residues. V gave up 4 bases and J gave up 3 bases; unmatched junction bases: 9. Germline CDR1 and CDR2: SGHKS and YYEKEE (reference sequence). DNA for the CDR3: TGTGCCAGCAGCACACAGGGGGTAGCAGTCTACGAGCAGTACTTC. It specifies CASSTQGVAVYEQYF. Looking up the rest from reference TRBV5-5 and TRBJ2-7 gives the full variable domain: DAGVTQSPTHLIKTRGQQVTLRCSPISGHKSVSWYQQVLGQGPQFIFQYYEKEERGRGNFPDRFSARQFPNYSSELNVNALLLGDSALYLCASSTQGVAVYEQYFGPGTRLTVT.

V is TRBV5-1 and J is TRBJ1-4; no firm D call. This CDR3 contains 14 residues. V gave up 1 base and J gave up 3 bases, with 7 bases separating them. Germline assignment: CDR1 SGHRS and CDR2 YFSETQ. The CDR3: CASSLQVPNEKLFF. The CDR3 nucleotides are TGCGCCAGCAGCTTGCAGGTACCTAATGAAAAACTGTTTTTT.

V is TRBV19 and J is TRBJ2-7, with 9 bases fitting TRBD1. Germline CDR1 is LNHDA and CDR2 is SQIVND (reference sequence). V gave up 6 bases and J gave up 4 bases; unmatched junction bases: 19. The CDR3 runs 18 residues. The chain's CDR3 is CASSVQGAGRLLEYEQYF. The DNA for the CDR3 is TGTGCCAGTAGCGTACAGGGGGCGGGACGTCTCTTAGAATACGAGCAGTACTTC. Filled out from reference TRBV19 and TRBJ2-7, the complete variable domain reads DGGITQSPKYLFRKEGQNVTLSCEQNLNHDAMYWYRQDPGQGLRLIYYSQIVNDFQKGDIAEGYSVSREKKESFPLTVTSAQKNPTAFYLCASSVQGAGRLLEYEQYFGPGTRLTVT.

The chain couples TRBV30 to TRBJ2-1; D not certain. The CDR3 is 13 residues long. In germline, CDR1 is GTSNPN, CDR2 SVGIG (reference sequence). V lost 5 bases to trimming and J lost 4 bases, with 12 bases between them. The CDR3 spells CAWGRRAYNEQFF. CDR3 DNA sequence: TGTGCCTGGGGCCGCCGCGCGTACAATGAGCAGTTCTTC.

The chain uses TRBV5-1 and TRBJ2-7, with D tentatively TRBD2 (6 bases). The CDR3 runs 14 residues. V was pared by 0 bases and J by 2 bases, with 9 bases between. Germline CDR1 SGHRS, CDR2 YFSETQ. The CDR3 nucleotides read TGCGCCAGCAGCTTGGGGACTACCCCCTACGAGCAGTACTTC. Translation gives CASSLGTTPYEQYF.